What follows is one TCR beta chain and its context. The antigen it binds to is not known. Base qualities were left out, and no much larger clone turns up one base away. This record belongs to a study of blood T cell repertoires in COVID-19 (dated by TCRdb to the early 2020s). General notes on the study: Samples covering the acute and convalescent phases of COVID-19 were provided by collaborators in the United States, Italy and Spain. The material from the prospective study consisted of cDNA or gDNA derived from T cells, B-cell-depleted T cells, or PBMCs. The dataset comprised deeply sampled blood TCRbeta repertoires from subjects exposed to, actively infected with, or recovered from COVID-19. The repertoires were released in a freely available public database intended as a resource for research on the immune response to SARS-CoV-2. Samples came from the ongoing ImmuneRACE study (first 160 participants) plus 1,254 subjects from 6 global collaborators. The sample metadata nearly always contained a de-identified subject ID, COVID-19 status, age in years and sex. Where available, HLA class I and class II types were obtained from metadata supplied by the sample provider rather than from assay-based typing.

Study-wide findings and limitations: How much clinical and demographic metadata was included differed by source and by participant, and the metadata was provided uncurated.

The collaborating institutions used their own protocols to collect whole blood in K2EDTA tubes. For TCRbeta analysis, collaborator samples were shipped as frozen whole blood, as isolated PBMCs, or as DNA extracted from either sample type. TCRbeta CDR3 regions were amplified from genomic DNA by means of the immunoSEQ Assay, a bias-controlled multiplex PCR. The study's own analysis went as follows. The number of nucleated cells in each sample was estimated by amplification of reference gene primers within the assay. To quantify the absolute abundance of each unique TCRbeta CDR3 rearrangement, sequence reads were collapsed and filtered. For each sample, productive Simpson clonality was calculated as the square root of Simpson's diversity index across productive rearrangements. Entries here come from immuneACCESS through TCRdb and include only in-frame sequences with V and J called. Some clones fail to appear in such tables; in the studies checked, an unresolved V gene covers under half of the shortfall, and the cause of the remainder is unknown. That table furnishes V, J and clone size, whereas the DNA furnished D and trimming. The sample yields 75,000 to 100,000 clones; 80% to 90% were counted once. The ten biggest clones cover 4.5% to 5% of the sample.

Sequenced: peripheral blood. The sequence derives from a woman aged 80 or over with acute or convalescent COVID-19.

The base sequence is TGTGCCAGCAGCCAGCGGGGGGCATCTGACTATGGCTACACCTTC. Its protein reads: CASSQRGASDYGYTF. Recombination connected TRBV3-1 (or the pseudogene TRBV3-2) to TRBJ1-2; TRBD1 might be the D gene, on 6 matching bases. Taken from the germline V gene (reference sequence), the CDR1 and CDR2 loops are LGHDT and YNNKEL. The CDR3 runs 15 amino acids, cysteine and phenylalanine included. Of the read, only the CDR3 DNA is kept; its 45 bases are in frame from base 1. V is clipped by 3 bases and J by 3 bases, and the sequence between their germline boundaries is 14 bases long.